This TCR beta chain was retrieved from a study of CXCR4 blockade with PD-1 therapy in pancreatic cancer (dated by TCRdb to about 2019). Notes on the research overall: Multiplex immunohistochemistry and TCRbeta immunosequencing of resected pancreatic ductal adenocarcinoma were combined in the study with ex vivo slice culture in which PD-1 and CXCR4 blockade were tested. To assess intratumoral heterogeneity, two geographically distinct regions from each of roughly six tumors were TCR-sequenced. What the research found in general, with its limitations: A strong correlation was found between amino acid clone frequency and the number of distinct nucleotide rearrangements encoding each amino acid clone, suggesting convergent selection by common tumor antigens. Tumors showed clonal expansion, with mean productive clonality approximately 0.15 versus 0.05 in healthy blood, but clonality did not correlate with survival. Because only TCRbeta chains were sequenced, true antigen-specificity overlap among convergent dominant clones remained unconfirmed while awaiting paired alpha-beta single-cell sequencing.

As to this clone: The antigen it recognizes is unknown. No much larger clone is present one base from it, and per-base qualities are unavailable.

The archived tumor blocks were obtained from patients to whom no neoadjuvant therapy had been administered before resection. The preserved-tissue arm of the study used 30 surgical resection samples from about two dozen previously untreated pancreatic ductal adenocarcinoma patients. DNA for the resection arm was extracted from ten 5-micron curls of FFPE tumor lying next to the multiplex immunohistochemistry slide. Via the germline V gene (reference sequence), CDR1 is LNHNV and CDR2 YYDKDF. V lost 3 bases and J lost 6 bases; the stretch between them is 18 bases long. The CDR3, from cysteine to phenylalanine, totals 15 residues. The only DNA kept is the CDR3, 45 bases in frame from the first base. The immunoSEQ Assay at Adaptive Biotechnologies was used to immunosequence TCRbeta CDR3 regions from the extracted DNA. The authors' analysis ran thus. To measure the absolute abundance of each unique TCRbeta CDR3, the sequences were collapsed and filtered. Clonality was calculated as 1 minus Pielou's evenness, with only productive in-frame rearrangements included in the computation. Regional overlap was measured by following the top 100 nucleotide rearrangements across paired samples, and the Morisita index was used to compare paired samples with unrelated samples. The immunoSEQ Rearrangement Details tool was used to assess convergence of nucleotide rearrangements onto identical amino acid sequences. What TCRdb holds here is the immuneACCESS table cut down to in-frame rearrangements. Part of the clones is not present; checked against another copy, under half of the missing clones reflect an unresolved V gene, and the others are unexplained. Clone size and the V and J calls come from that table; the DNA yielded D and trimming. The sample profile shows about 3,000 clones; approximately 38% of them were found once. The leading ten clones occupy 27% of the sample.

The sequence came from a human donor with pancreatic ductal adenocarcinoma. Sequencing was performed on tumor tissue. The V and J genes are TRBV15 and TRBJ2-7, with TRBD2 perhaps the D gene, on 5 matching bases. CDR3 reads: CATSRERKGVSEQYF. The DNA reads TGTGCCACCAGCAGGGAAAGGAAGGGAGTATCCGAGCAGTACTTC.